The 24 T cell receptor beta chains presented below share a single source sample, sequenced in a study of control samples from healthy donors and cancer patients. Assay used: immunoSEQ multiplex PCR; TCRdb lists only in-frame clones, some missing. The data contain 210,000 or so clones, roughly nine tenths of them singletons. The sample was blood. All receptors come from a man aged 25-45 years in good health.

This chain connects TRBV6-6 to TRBJ1-5, with 7 nucleotides matching TRBD1. The CDR3 has 16 residues. Germline V gene sequence: CDR1 MNHNY, CDR2 SVGAGI (reference sequence). Trimming took 0 bases from V and 1 from J; bases not matched to a gene: 3. This chain's CDR3 is CASSYSGTVSNQPQHF. CDR3 in DNA: TGTGCCAGCAGTTACTCCGGGACAGTGAGCAATCAGCCCCAGCATTTT.

The chain joins TRBV30 to TRBJ1-6; D not resolved. CDR1 and CDR2 from the germline V gene are GTSNPN and SVGIG (reference sequence). V gave up 4 bases and J gave up 6 bases, with 13 bases separating them. The CDR3 is 14 residues long. The CDR3 sequence: CAWKTRAANSPLHF. In nucleotides, the CDR3 is TGTGCCTGGAAGACAAGGGCTGCTAATTCACCCCTCCACTTT.

V gene TRBV6-4 combines with J gene TRBJ1-1; D remains unclear. From germline, CDR1 is MRHNA and CDR2 SNTAGT. The CDR3 has 15 residues. V lost 0 bases to trimming and J lost 1 base, with 9 bases between them. The CDR3: CASSDSIAGNTEAFF. CDR3 nucleotides: TGTGCCAGCAGTGACTCGATCGCGGGGAACACTGAAGCTTTCTTT.

The chain combines TRBV27 with TRBJ2-3; 14 bases are a match to TRBD2. After removal of 6 bases from V and 1 base from J, the junction contained 3 bases not matched to a gene. Looked up from germline, CDR1 is MNHEY and CDR2 is SMNVEV (reference sequence). The CDR3 runs 16 residues. CDR3 bases: TGTGCCAGCAGACGGACTAGCGGGGGGCGCACAGATACGCAGTATTTT. Encoded protein: CASRRTSGGRTDTQYF.

The chain links TRBV27 to TRBJ2-7; 8 bases agree with TRBD1. Germline V gene sequence: CDR1 MNHEY, CDR2 SMNVEV (reference sequence). CDR3 length equals 14 residues. The V segment lost 5 bases and the J segment 1 base; nucleotides outside the gene matches: 4. CDR3 sequence reads: CASSGGDRSYEQYF. CDR3 nucleotides: TGTGCCAGCAGTGGCGGGGACAGGTCCTACGAGCAGTACTTC.

This clone appeared once. The chain carries TRBV2 and TRBJ1-2; perhaps TRBD1 as D (6 bases). The germline gives CDR1 SNHLY, CDR2 FYNNEI. The CDR3 is 13 amino acids. Trimming removed 8 bases from V and 8 bases from J, with 18 bases in between. The CDR3 here is CASGMQGLGGYTF. The CDR3 nucleotides are TGTGCCAGCGGCATGCAGGGGCTTGGGGGCTACACCTTC.

V and J are TRBV3-1 (or the pseudogene TRBV3-2) and TRBJ1-1; D is possibly TRBD1 (5 bases). CDR1 and CDR2 (germline): LGHDT, YNNKEL (reference sequence). This CDR3 spans 14 amino acids. The V gene lost 4 bases and the J gene lost 5 bases, with 14 bases spanning the gap. The CDR3: CASSRQGLGTEAFF. The CDR3 DNA is TGTGCCAGCAGCCGGCAGGGTTTAGGAACTGAAGCTTTCTTT.

The chain carries TRBV15 and TRBJ1-1; D uncertain. Trimming removed 0 bases at V and 1 base at J, with 6 bases between. From germline, CDR1 is LNHNV and CDR2 YYDKDF (reference sequence). CDR3 length: 14 amino acids. CDR3 in DNA: TGTGCCACCAGCAGAGATCCAGGGAACACTGAAGCTTTCTTT. This gives the protein CATSRDPGNTEAFF.

This rearrangement joins TRBV2 to TRBJ2-5, with TRBD1 matching 7 bases. Germline V lookup: CDR1 SNHLY, CDR2 FYNNEI. V was pared by 7 bases and J by 3 bases, with 2 bases of the junction left unmatched. The CDR3 length is 12 residues. CDR3 region: CASKGAEETQYF. The CDR3 nucleotides read TGTGCCAGCAAGGGGGCGGAAGAGACCCAGTACTTC.

This sequence joins TRBV10-2 and TRBJ2-7; D is unclear. V lost 6 bases and J 3 bases, leaving 6 bases between the germline ends. This CDR3 region has 11 residues. CDR1 and CDR2 from the germline V gene are WSHSY and SAAADI. The CDR3 nucleotides read TGCGCCAGCAGCAGCTACTACGAGCAGTACTTC. It yields the protein CASSSYYEQYF.

This clone was counted once. This rearrangement joins TRBV18 to TRBJ2-7; 13 bases are shared with TRBD2. The trim removed 6 bases at V and 2 bases at J, leaving 4 bases unmatched. Germline V gene lookup returns CDR1 KGHSH and CDR2 LQKENI. The CDR3 spans 15 residues. The chain's CDR3 is CASSELAGGTYEQYF. The CDR3 DNA reads as TGTGCCAGCTCCGAACTAGCGGGGGGGACCTACGAGCAGTACTTC.

The gene calls are TRBV7-2 and TRBJ2-1, with TRBD1 as a possible D gene (5 bases). Trimming pared 1 base from V and 6 bases from J, leaving 10 bases between. Germline-derived CDR1 and CDR2 are SGHTA and FQGNSA. CDR3 size: 14 residues. The CDR3 DNA sequence: TGTGCCAGCAGCTTAGGGACACCCTCCAATGAGCAGTTCTTC. Its protein product is CASSLGTPSNEQFF.

In this sample, this clone turned up once. The chain combines TRBV7-2 with TRBJ2-7, with no clear D. V was clipped by 2 bases and J by 5 bases, with 25 bases between them. CDR1 is SGHTA, CDR2 FQGNSA, per germline. This CDR3 contains 18 residues. The CDR3 spells CASSLKRARVSGFNEQYF. The CDR3, as DNA: TGTGCCAGCAGCTTAAAAAGGGCTAGGGTCTCCGGGTTTAACGAGCAGTACTTC.

The V gene is TRBV4-1, the J gene TRBJ2-1, with TRBD2 identical over 12 bases. Germline lookup yields CDR1 MGHRA and CDR2 YSYEKL. After removal of 3 bases from V and 5 bases from J, the junction contained 5 bases not matched to a gene. The length of the CDR3 is 16 residues. The CDR3 sequence is CASSQRRLAGDNEQFF. As DNA, the CDR3 is TGCGCCAGCAGCCAGCGTCGACTAGCGGGGGACAATGAGCAGTTCTTC.

The sample holds one count of this clone. The V call is TRBV19, the J call TRBJ1-2; D remains ambiguous. This CDR3 contains 14 residues. Germline V gives CDR1 LNHDA, CDR2 SQIVND (reference sequence). The V gene lost 0 bases and the J gene lost 5 bases, with 10 bases spanning the gap. The CDR3 DNA sequence: TGTGCCAGTAGTATAGACACAGAGATTTATGGCTACACCTTC. Its translation is CASSIDTEIYGYTF.

The chain joins TRBV6-5 to TRBJ2-1; 9 nucleotides line up with TRBD1. With 4 bases clipped from V and 5 bases from J, the junction kept 6 bases outside the gene matches. From germline, CDR1 is MNHEY and CDR2 SVGAGI. This CDR3 spans 15 amino acids. The CDR3 here is CASSSPGTGHNEQFF. CDR3 in DNA: TGTGCCAGCAGTTCCCCTGGGACAGGGCACAATGAGCAGTTCTTC.

This chain links TRBV12-3 or TRBV12-4 with TRBJ1-5; 7 bases match TRBD1. CDR3 length: 13 residues. V lost 10 bases and J lost 6; bases outside the gene matches: 9. The CDR3 bases are TGTGCCACCCAACAGGGGATCGGTCAGCCCCAGCATTTT. Its protein is CATQQGIGQPQHF.

This rearrangement joins TRBV19 to TRBJ2-1; no reliable D call. Germline-derived CDR1 and CDR2 are LNHDA and SQIVND (reference sequence). The CDR3 runs to 13 residues. V gave up 6 bases and J gave up 0 bases, with 6 bases separating them. The CDR3 here is CASSLSSYNEQFF. Here the CDR3 DNA reads TGTGCCAGTAGCCTATCCTCCTACAATGAGCAGTTCTTC. The whole variable domain, filled in from reference TRBV19 and TRBJ2-1, reads DGGITQSPKYLFRKEGQNVTLSCEQNLNHDAMYWYRQDPGQGLRLIYYSQIVNDFQKGDIAEGYSVSREKKESFPLTVTSAQKNPTAFYLCASSLSSYNEQFFGPGTRLTVL.

This chain uses TRBV3-1 (or the pseudogene TRBV3-2) with TRBJ2-3; 12 bases match TRBD2. Trimming took 4 bases from V and 5 from J; bases not matched to a gene: 1. This CDR3 contains 14 residues. CDR1 is LGHDT, CDR2 YNNKEL, per germline (reference sequence). CDR3 nucleotides: TGTGCCAGCAGCCCGGGACTAGCGGGAGATACGCAGTATTTT. It codes for CASSPGLAGDTQYF.

This rearrangement joins TRBV9 to TRBJ2-1; D is uncertain. The CDR3 sequence is 15 residues long. CDR1 is SGDLS, CDR2 YYNGEE, per germline. V lost 0 bases to trimming and J lost 0 bases, with 7 bases between them. The CDR3 DNA is TGTGCCAGCAGCGTAGTGTCAGGCTCCTACAATGAGCAGTTCTTC. This codes for CASSVVSGSYNEQFF. Based on the CDR3 plus reference TRBV9 and TRBJ2-1, the full variable domain is DSGVTQTPKHLITATGQRVTLRCSPRSGDLSVYWYQQSLDQGLQFLIQYYNGEERAKGNILERFSAQQFPDLHSELNLSSLELGDSALYFCASSVVSGSYNEQFFGPGTRLTVL.

This chain's CDR3 is CASSYADRGYGYTF. CDR3 DNA: TGTGCCAGCAGTTACGCAGACAGGGGCTATGGCTACACCTTC. The rearrangement joins TRBV6-5 to TRBJ1-2; 8 bases align to TRBD1. This CDR3 is 14 amino acids long. The J segment lost 4 bases and the V segment lost 2 bases, leaving 3 bases of the junction unmatched. Germline values: CDR1 MNHEY, CDR2 SVGAGI.

The chain combines TRBV3-1 (or the pseudogene TRBV3-2) with TRBJ1-2, with no clear D. Germline CDR1 LGHDT, CDR2 YNNKEL (reference sequence). The ends were cut back, 1 base at V and 6 bases at J, with 6 bases in the middle. There are 12 residues in the CDR3. The CDR3 spells CASSQVDHGYTF. CDR3 DNA: TGTGCCAGCAGCCAAGTCGACCATGGCTACACCTTC.

This clone is a singleton in its sample. V is TRBV24-1 and J is TRBJ2-1, with 9 positions matching TRBD1. CDR3 size: 13 residues. Trimming at V came to 4 bases and at J to 16 bases, leaving 10 bases not matched to a gene. Germline CDR1 is KGHDR and CDR2 is SFDVKD. CDR3 region: CATSEGAGTGSFF. The CDR3 nucleotides are TGTGCCACCAGTGAGGGGGCCGGGACAGGGTCCTTCTTC.

This clone has only a few counts. The V and J genes are TRBV27 and TRBJ2-3; D ambiguous. Trimming removed 5 bases from V and 5 bases from J, with 8 bases in between. This CDR3 spans 12 amino acids. From germline, CDR1 is MNHEY and CDR2 SMNVEV (reference sequence). The CDR3 loop is CASSRSRDTQYF. The CDR3 coding sequence is TGTGCCAGCAGTCGGTCGAGAGATACGCAGTATTTT.